This T cell receptor (beta chain) was retrieved from a study of blood T cell repertoires in COVID-19. The overall study: The United States, Italy and Spain provided the acute and convalescent COVID-19 samples.

The CDR3 sequence is 14 residues long. Germline V gene data show CDR1 as MNHEY and CDR2 as SMNVEV (reference sequence). The V end was cut by 2 bases, the J end by 4 bases, with 9 bases between. Participants were aged roughly 18 to 90 years, lived in under 25 US areas, and enrolled virtually. The method was immunoSEQ multiplex PCR; TCRdb's version includes in-frame clones alone and lacks a portion of them. The table shows over 250,000 clones, with 89% occurring only once. The specimen was PBMCs or T cells enriched from blood (not recorded which). This TCR was recovered from a woman aged 60-70 years who had recovered from COVID-19. V usage is TRBV27 and J usage is TRBJ1-5, with D possibly matching TRBD1 (5 bases). In nucleotides, the CDR3 is TGTGCCAGCAGTTTAGGACGGACAAATCAGCCCCAGCATTTT. Its translation: CASSLGRTNQPQHF.